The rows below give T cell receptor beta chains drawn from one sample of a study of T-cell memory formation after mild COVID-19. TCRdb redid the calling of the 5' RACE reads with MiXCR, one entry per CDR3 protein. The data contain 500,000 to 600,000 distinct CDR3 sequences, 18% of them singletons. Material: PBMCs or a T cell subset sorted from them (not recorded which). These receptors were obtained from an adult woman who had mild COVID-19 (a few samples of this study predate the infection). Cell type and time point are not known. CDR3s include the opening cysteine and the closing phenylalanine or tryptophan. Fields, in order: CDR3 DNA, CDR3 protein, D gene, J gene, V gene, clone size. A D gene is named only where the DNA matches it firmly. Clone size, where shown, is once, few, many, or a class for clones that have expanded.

CDR3nt: TGCGCCAGCAGCTTAGCGGGAGGAGGCTACACAGATACGCAGTATTTT
CDR3aa: CASSLAGGGYTDTQYF
d_gene: TRBD2
j_gene: TRBJ2-3
v_gene: TRBV5-1
abundance: few

CDR3nt: TGTGCCAGCAGTCATCGGAGTGGGGCGCAGGGGGGCTACGAGCAGTACTTC
CDR3aa: CASSHRSGAQGGYEQYF
d_gene: NA
j_gene: TRBJ2-7
v_gene: TRBV25-1
abundance: NA

CDR3nt: TGTGCCACCAGTGAGCCGGGACTAGCGACGGAGACCCAGTACTTC
CDR3aa: CATSEPGLATETQYF
d_gene: TRBD2
j_gene: TRBJ2-5
v_gene: TRBV24-1
abundance: few

CDR3nt: TGCAGTGTAGTGAGGGAGTCCTCCTACGAGCAGTACTTC
CDR3aa: CSVVRESSYEQYF
d_gene: NA
j_gene: TRBJ2-7
v_gene: TRBV20-1
abundance: few

CDR3nt: TGTGCCAGCAGCCAAGACAGGGGGAGAAACTATGGCTACACCTTC
CDR3aa: CASSQDRGRNYGYTF
d_gene: TRBD1
j_gene: TRBJ1-2
v_gene: TRBV7-2
abundance: many

CDR3nt: TGTGCCAGCAGCTTAGGAACATCCGAGGATACGCAGTATTTT
CDR3aa: CASSLGTSEDTQYF
d_gene: NA
j_gene: TRBJ2-3
v_gene: TRBV7-9
abundance: NA

CDR3nt: TGTGCCAGCAGCTCGGGACTAGCGGGCGTGATTGTGAATACGCAGTATTTT
CDR3aa: CASSSGLAGVIVNTQYF
d_gene: TRBD2
j_gene: TRBJ2-3
v_gene: TRBV5-4
abundance: NA

CDR3nt: TGTGCCAGCAGCCAACTCCGGGAGCTTGGAAACACCATATATTTT
CDR3aa: CASSQLRELGNTIYF
d_gene: NA
j_gene: TRBJ1-3
v_gene: TRBV11-2
abundance: few

CDR3nt: TGTGCCACCTCGGGACTAGCGGGAGGCCCTCCCCGGGGGCAGTTCTTC
CDR3aa: CATSGLAGGPPRGQFF
d_gene: TRBD2
j_gene: TRBJ2-1
v_gene: TRBV6-5
abundance: NA

CDR3nt: TGTGCCAGCAGCTTAGGTAGCGGGAGGTACGAGCAGTACTTC
CDR3aa: CASSLGSGRYEQYF
d_gene: TRBD2
j_gene: TRBJ2-7
v_gene: TRBV11-2
abundance: many

CDR3nt: TGCGCCAGCAGCCAAGATATGAGGGTTTGGGATACGCAGTATTTT
CDR3aa: CASSQDMRVWDTQYF
d_gene: NA
j_gene: TRBJ2-3
v_gene: TRBV4-1
abundance: NA

CDR3nt: TGTGCCAGCAGCTTAGGGCTAGCGGGAAAAGAGACCCAGTACTTC
CDR3aa: CASSLGLAGKETQYF
d_gene: TRBD2
j_gene: TRBJ2-5
v_gene: TRBV7-2
abundance: NA

CDR3nt: TGCAGCGTTGGGGGGGGAGCTAACTATGGCTACACCTTC
CDR3aa: CSVGGGANYGYTF
d_gene: NA
j_gene: TRBJ1-2
v_gene: TRBV29-1
abundance: few

CDR3nt: TGTGCCAGCAGCATTCGCCCGGGCCCCGATTCACACCTCCACTTT
CDR3aa: CASSIRPGPDSHLHF
d_gene: NA
j_gene: TRBJ1-6
v_gene: TRBV7-8
abundance: NA

CDR3nt: TGCGCCAGCAGCCAAGATCCCGGCCCCAGGTACAATGAGCAGTTCTTC
CDR3aa: CASSQDPGPRYNEQFF
d_gene: NA
j_gene: TRBJ2-1
v_gene: TRBV4-3
abundance: NA

CDR3nt: TGTGCCAGCAGACCACCGGCAGGGAGTAACACTGAAGCTTTCTTT
CDR3aa: CASRPPAGSNTEAFF
d_gene: NA
j_gene: TRBJ1-1
v_gene: TRBV6-5
abundance: few

CDR3nt: TGTGCCAGCTCACCACAGACAGGGATATACGAGCAGTACTTC
CDR3aa: CASSPQTGIYEQYF
d_gene: TRBD1
j_gene: TRBJ2-7
v_gene: TRBV18
abundance: few

CDR3nt: TGTGCCAGCAGCGTAGGTGGGAGCGGGAGTCTAATCGAGCAGTACTTC
CDR3aa: CASSVGGSGSLIEQYF
d_gene: TRBD2
j_gene: TRBJ2-7
v_gene: TRBV9
abundance: NA

CDR3nt: TGCGCCAGCAGCTTGACAGGGGAAAACATTCAGTACTTC
CDR3aa: CASSLTGENIQYF
d_gene: TRBD1
j_gene: TRBJ2-4
v_gene: TRBV5-1
abundance: NA

CDR3nt: TGTGCCAGTAGTATTGCCGGGACAGCCAAAAACATTCAGTACTTC
CDR3aa: CASSIAGTAKNIQYF
d_gene: NA
j_gene: TRBJ2-4
v_gene: TRBV19
abundance: NA

CDR3nt: TGTGCCAGCAGTGCCAGAAGCAGCCAAGAGACCCAGTACTTC
CDR3aa: CASSARSSQETQYF
d_gene: NA
j_gene: TRBJ2-5
v_gene: TRBV2
abundance: NA

CDR3nt: TGTGCCAGCAGTTTATCAGAGCGCAATGAGCAGTTCTTC
CDR3aa: CASSLSERNEQFF
d_gene: NA
j_gene: TRBJ2-1
v_gene: TRBV12-3/TRBV12-4
abundance: NA

CDR3nt: TGCAGTGCTGCCCCCAGGATGAACACTGAAGCTTTCTTT
CDR3aa: CSAAPRMNTEAFF
d_gene: NA
j_gene: TRBJ1-1
v_gene: TRBV20-1
abundance: NA

CDR3nt: TGTGCCATCAGTGAGTCCGCAGGGGGGGATACGCAGTATTTT
CDR3aa: CAISESAGGDTQYF
d_gene: NA
j_gene: TRBJ2-3
v_gene: TRBV10-3
abundance: NA

CDR3nt: TGTGCCAGCAGTTTCGGGGCGTCCTGGATGGATGGCCACACTCAGCCCCAGCATTTT
CDR3aa: CASSFGASWMDGHTQPQHF
d_gene: NA
j_gene: TRBJ1-5
v_gene: TRBV12-3/TRBV12-4
abundance: NA

CDR3nt: TGCAGCGGGAGGGCGGCGAACACCGGGGAGCTGTTTTTT
CDR3aa: CSGRAANTGELFF
d_gene: NA
j_gene: TRBJ2-2
v_gene: TRBV29-1
abundance: NA

CDR3nt: TGTGCCAGCAGCCAAGAAGGAACAGGAGTCACACCCCTCCACTTT
CDR3aa: CASSQEGTGVTPLHF
d_gene: NA
j_gene: TRBJ1-6
v_gene: TRBV4-2
abundance: NA

CDR3nt: TGTGCCAGCAGTTACTCACGACTAGCGGGAGAGACCCAGTACTTC
CDR3aa: CASSYSRLAGETQYF
d_gene: TRBD2
j_gene: TRBJ2-5
v_gene: TRBV6-6
abundance: NA

CDR3nt: TGCGCCAGCAGCCACCGGACAGGGAGGAGTACTGAAGCTTTCTTT
CDR3aa: CASSHRTGRSTEAFF
d_gene: TRBD1
j_gene: TRBJ1-1
v_gene: TRBV4-1
abundance: NA

CDR3nt: TGTGCCAGCAGTCTCTGGACAGGGGAAGCTTTCTTT
CDR3aa: CASSLWTGEAFF
d_gene: TRBD1
j_gene: TRBJ1-1
v_gene: TRBV12-3/TRBV12-4
abundance: few

CDR3nt: TGTGCCAGCAGTTTATCGGAATCTGAGCAGTTCTTC
CDR3aa: CASSLSESEQFF
d_gene: NA
j_gene: TRBJ2-1
v_gene: TRBV12-3/TRBV12-4
abundance: NA

CDR3nt: TGTGCCAGCAGCGTAGGCCCCCTCAATGAGCAGTTCTTC
CDR3aa: CASSVGPLNEQFF
d_gene: NA
j_gene: TRBJ2-1
v_gene: TRBV9
abundance: NA

CDR3nt: TGCAGTGCTACGCGGACAGGGGACGAGCAGTACTTC
CDR3aa: CSATRTGDEQYF
d_gene: TRBD1
j_gene: TRBJ2-7
v_gene: TRBV20-1
abundance: NA

CDR3nt: TGCGCCAGCAGTCTGCAAGGGGCTGACACCGGGGAGCTGTTTTTT
CDR3aa: CASSLQGADTGELFF
d_gene: NA
j_gene: TRBJ2-2
v_gene: TRBV5-1
abundance: many

CDR3nt: TGCGCCAGCAGCTTGATAGGACAGGGAGGCGCCGGGGAGCTGTTTTTT
CDR3aa: CASSLIGQGGAGELFF
d_gene: TRBD1
j_gene: TRBJ2-2
v_gene: TRBV5-1
abundance: few

CDR3nt: TGTGCCAGCAGGTCCACAGGGGCTGGGGACACTGAAGCTTTCTTT
CDR3aa: CASRSTGAGDTEAFF
d_gene: TRBD1
j_gene: TRBJ1-1
v_gene: TRBV7-3
abundance: NA

CDR3nt: TGCGCCAGCAGCCCTCGGGAGGGCACTGAAGCTTTCTTT
CDR3aa: CASSPREGTEAFF
d_gene: NA
j_gene: TRBJ1-1
v_gene: TRBV4-1
abundance: few

CDR3nt: TGTGCCAGCAGCGTAGTGGCGACAGATACGCAGTATTTT
CDR3aa: CASSVVATDTQYF
d_gene: NA
j_gene: TRBJ2-3
v_gene: TRBV9
abundance: NA

CDR3nt: TGCAGTGCTAGCCATACCTCCTACGAGCAGTACTTC
CDR3aa: CSASHTSYEQYF
d_gene: NA
j_gene: TRBJ2-7
v_gene: TRBV20-1
abundance: few

CDR3nt: TGTGCCAGCAGCCAAACTGCGGCAGGACTCTCCTACGAGCAGTACTTC
CDR3aa: CASSQTAAGLSYEQYF
d_gene: NA
j_gene: TRBJ2-7
v_gene: TRBV4-2
abundance: NA

CDR3nt: TGTGCCACCAGCAGAGACCGTCCTAGCGGGGGCCACAGCTGGAATGAGCAGTTCTTC
CDR3aa: CATSRDRPSGGHSWNEQFF
d_gene: TRBD2
j_gene: TRBJ2-1
v_gene: TRBV15
abundance: few

CDR3nt: TGTGCCACCAGTCAAAACACAGATACGCAGTATTTT
CDR3aa: CATSQNTDTQYF
d_gene: NA
j_gene: TRBJ2-3
v_gene: TRBV24-1
abundance: few

CDR3nt: TGTGCCAGCAGCTTAGGCGCAGGGTATGGTGATTCACCCCTCCACTTT
CDR3aa: CASSLGAGYGDSPLHF
d_gene: NA
j_gene: TRBJ1-6
v_gene: TRBV11-3
abundance: few

CDR3nt: TGTGCCACCAGTGACCCAACAGGGACTTACAATGAGCAGTTCTTC
CDR3aa: CATSDPTGTYNEQFF
d_gene: NA
j_gene: TRBJ2-1
v_gene: TRBV24-1
abundance: few

CDR3nt: TGTGCCAGCAGCTTAAAGGGGGTTTGGAACGAGCAGTACTTC
CDR3aa: CASSLKGVWNEQYF
d_gene: NA
j_gene: TRBJ2-7
v_gene: TRBV13
abundance: NA

CDR3nt: TGTGCCAGCTCACCGGAAGCGGGAGCAACTTACGAGCAGTACTTC
CDR3aa: CASSPEAGATYEQYF
d_gene: TRBD2
j_gene: TRBJ2-7
v_gene: TRBV18
abundance: NA

CDR3nt: TGTGCCAGCAGTACGAGAGTTAATGGGGGGGGGACCCAGTACTTC
CDR3aa: CASSTRVNGGGTQYF
d_gene: TRBD2
j_gene: TRBJ2-5
v_gene: TRBV6-5
abundance: NA

CDR3nt: TGTGCCAGCAGCGTATGGTCCGGACCGAATACTGAAGCTTTCTTT
CDR3aa: CASSVWSGPNTEAFF
d_gene: NA
j_gene: TRBJ1-1
v_gene: TRBV9
abundance: many

CDR3nt: TGTGCCAGCAGCTTAGCAGGGATCCACGAGCAGTACTTC
CDR3aa: CASSLAGIHEQYF
d_gene: NA
j_gene: TRBJ2-7
v_gene: TRBV7-2
abundance: many

CDR3nt: TGTGCCAGCAGTTTACGGACCTACAATGAGCAGTTCTTC
CDR3aa: CASSLRTYNEQFF
d_gene: NA
j_gene: TRBJ2-1
v_gene: TRBV12-3/TRBV12-4
abundance: few

CDR3nt: TGCAGTGCCGCCGGGACTAGCGGTCTAGCCAAAAACATTCAGTACTTC
CDR3aa: CSAAGTSGLAKNIQYF
d_gene: TRBD2
j_gene: TRBJ2-4
v_gene: TRBV20-1
abundance: few

CDR3nt: TGTGCCAGTAGTATACCCTTGGACAGGGGAGGCTACGAGCAGTACTTC
CDR3aa: CASSIPLDRGGYEQYF
d_gene: TRBD1
j_gene: TRBJ2-7
v_gene: TRBV19
abundance: NA

CDR3nt: TGTGCCACCAGGGCTGCGAACCAAGAGACCCAGTACTTC
CDR3aa: CATRAANQETQYF
d_gene: NA
j_gene: TRBJ2-5
v_gene: TRBV24-1
abundance: NA